The text below deals with one T cell receptor beta chain. Together with a sample-barcoded 5' primer, a J-beta primer mix was included in a second PCR lasting roughly 6 to 12 cycles. All samples yielded 2.5 million or more CDR3-containing paired-end reads. From the 5' RACE reads, TCRdb called clonotypes with MiXCR, one entry per CDR3 protein. The sample contains 1.5 million to 1.9 million distinct CDR3 sequences, 35% to 45% of which appear only once. These data come from a study of blood T cells in healthy people across ages. Looked up from germline, CDR1 is MNHEY and CDR2 is SVGEGT. There are 14 residues in the CDR3. Trimming left V 7 bases short and J 11 bases short, with 24 bases between.

The clonotype was recovered from a woman in her late teens or twenties in good health. The sequenced material came from blood. The V and J genes are TRBV6-2 or TRBV6-3 and TRBJ2-7; a possible D gene is TRBD1 (6 bases). The CDR3 region is CASTSRTATYNEYF. The CDR3, as DNA: TGTGCCAGCACCTCCCGGACAGCAACCTACAATGAGTACTTC.